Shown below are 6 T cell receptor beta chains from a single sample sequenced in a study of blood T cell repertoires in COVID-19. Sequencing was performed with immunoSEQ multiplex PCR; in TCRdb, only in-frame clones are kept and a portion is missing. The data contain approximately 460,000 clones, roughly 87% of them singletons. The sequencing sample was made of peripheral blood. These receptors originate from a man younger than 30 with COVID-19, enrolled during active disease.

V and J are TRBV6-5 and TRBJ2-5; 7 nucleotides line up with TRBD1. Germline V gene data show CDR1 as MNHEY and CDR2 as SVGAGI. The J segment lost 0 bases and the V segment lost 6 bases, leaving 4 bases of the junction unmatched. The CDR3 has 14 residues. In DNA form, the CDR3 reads TGTGCCAGCAGAACGGACAGGAACCAAGAGACCCAGTACTTC. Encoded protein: CASRTDRNQETQYF.

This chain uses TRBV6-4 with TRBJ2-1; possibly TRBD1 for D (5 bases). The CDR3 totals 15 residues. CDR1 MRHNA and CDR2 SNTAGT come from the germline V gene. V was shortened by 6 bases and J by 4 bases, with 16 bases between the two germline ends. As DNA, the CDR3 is TGTGCCAGCAGCCGCGAGTTGACAGTTTACAATGAGCAGTTCTTC. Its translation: CASSRELTVYNEQFF.

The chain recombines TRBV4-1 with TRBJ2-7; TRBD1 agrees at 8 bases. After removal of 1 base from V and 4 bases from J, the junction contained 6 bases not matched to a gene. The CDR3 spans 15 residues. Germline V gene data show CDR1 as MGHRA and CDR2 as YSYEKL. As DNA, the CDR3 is TGCGCCAGCAGCCAAGTGCAGGGGGCGACGTACGAGCAGTACTTC. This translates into CASSQVQGATYEQYF.

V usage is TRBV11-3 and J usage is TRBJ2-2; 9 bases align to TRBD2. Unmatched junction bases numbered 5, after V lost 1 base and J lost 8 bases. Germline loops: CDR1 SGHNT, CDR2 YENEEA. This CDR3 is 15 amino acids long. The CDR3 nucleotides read TGTGCCAGCAGCTTAGTTAGCGGGAGTCCTGGGGAGCTGTTTTTT. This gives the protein CASSLVSGSPGELFF.

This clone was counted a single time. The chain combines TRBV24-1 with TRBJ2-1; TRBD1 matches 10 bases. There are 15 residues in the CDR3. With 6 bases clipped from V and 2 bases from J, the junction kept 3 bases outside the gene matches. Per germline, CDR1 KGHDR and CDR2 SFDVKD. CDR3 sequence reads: CATSPGTGAYNEQFF. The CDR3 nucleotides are TGTGCCACCAGTCCTGGGACAGGGGCCTACAATGAGCAGTTCTTC.

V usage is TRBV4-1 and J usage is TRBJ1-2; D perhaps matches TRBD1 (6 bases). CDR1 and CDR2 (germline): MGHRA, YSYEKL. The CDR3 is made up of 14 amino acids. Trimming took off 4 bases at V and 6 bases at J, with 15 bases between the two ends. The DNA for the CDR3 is TGCGCCAGCAGCCTGACCGGGACAAAGGATGGCTACACCTTC. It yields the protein CASSLTGTKDGYTF.